This entry is about one T cell receptor beta chain. Its antigen is unidentified. Germline-derived CDR1 and CDR2 are SGHRS and YFSETQ. The CDR3 has 15 amino acids. Trimming cost V 0 bases and J 5 bases, with 14 bases left between them. Here immunoSEQ multiplex PCR was the method, and the copy in TCRdb shows in-frame clones only, minus some. The sample lists tens of thousands of clones, about 85% occurring once. This sample was included in a study of T cell clonotyping in hematopoietic cell transplantation. Study conclusions and caveats: After transplant, recipient diversity fell while pathologically expanded clonotypes grew through day 180. At the given depth, recipient repertoires were over 97% de novo clonotypes.

Sample time point: recipient sample about 28 days before transplant, after cytoreduction. Source: peripheral blood mononuclear cells, taken before stem cell transplant. This sequence was found in a man between 60 and 75 years old with acute myeloid leukemia. Some clones in this sample may be carry-over from other donors' samples. The chain links TRBV5-1 to TRBJ1-2; a possible D gene is TRBD1 (5 bases). The chain's CDR3 is CASSLDGTELYGYTF. For the CDR3, the DNA is TGCGCCAGCAGCTTGGACGGGACCGAACTATATGGCTACACCTTC. Using reference TRBV5-1 and TRBJ1-2 for the parts outside the CDR3, the full variable domain is KAGVTQTPRYLIKTRGQQVTLSCSPISGHRSVSWYQQTPGQGLQFLFEYFSETQRNKGNFPGRFSGRQFSNSRSEMNVSTLELGDSALYLCASSLDGTELYGYTFGSGTRLTVV.